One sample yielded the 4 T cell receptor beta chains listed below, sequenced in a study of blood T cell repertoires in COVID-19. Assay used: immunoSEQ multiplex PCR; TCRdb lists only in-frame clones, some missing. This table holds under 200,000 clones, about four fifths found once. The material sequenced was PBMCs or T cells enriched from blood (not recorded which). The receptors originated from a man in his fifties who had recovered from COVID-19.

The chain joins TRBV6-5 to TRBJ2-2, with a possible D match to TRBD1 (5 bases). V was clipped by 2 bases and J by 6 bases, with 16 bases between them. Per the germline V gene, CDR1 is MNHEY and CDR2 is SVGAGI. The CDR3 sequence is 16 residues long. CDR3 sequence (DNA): TGTGCCAGCAGTTACAAGGGGTCCTCGTCGTCCGGGGAGCTGTTTTTT. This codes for CASSYKGSSSSGELFF.

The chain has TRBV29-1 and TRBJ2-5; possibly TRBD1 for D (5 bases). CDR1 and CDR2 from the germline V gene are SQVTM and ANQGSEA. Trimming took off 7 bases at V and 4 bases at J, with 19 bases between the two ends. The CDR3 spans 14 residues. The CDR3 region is CSAQTDRTLETQYF. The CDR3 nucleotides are TGCAGCGCGCAGACAGACAGAACGTTAGAGACCCAGTACTTC.

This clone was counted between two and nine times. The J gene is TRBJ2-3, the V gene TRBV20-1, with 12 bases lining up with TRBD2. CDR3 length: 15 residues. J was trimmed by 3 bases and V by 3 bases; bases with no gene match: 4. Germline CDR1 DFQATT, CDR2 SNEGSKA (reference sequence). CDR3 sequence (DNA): TGCAGTGCTAGTACCGGGACTAGCGGGACAGATACGCAGTATTTT. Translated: CSASTGTSGTDTQYF.

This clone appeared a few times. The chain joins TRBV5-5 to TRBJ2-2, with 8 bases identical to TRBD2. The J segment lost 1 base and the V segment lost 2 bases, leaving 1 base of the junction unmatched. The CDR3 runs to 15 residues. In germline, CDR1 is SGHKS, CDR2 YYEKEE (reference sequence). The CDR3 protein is CASSFLAGNTGELFF. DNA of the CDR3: TGTGCCAGCAGCTTCCTAGCGGGGAACACCGGGGAGCTGTTTTTT.